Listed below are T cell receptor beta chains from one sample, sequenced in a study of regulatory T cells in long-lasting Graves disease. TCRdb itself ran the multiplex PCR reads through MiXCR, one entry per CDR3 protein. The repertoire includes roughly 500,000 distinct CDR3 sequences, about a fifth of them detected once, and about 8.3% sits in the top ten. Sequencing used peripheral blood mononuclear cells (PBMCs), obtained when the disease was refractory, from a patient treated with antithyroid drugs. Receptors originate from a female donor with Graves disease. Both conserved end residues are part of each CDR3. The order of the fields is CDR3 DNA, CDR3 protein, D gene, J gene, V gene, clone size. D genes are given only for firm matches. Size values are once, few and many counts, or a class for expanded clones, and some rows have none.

CDR3 DNA: TGTGCCAGCAGCTTGGCCCCCGGCACAGATACGCAGTATTTT; CDR3 protein: CASSLAPGTDTQYF; D gene: .; J gene: TRBJ2-3; V gene: TRBV5-4; clone size: few
CDR3 DNA: TGTGCCAGCTCACGAGTGCGGGACAGACACAATGAGCAGTTCTTC; CDR3 protein: CASSRVRDRHNEQFF; D gene: .; J gene: TRBJ2-1; V gene: TRBV18; clone size: .
CDR3 DNA: TGTGCCAGTAGTATTGCCAACTGGGGGGATAGCAATCAGCCCCAGCATTTT; CDR3 protein: CASSIANWGDSNQPQHF; D gene: .; J gene: TRBJ1-5; V gene: TRBV19; clone size: few
CDR3 DNA: TGTGCCAGCAGTCCGACAGGGTGGTACGGGAATCAGCCCCAGCATTTT; CDR3 protein: CASSPTGWYGNQPQHF; D gene: TRBD1; J gene: TRBJ1-5; V gene: TRBV28; clone size: many
CDR3 DNA: TGCAGTGCCGCAAAAGCGACAGGAGGAGGCTACACCTTC; CDR3 protein: CSAAKATGGGYTF; D gene: .; J gene: TRBJ1-2; V gene: TRBV20-1; clone size: .
CDR3 DNA: TGCGCCAGCAGCTTAAACTGGGACAGGGATGAGCAGTTCTTC; CDR3 protein: CASSLNWDRDEQFF; D gene: TRBD1; J gene: TRBJ2-1; V gene: TRBV5-1; clone size: once
CDR3 DNA: TGTGCCAGCCAGAGCGTAGTGGGAGGGCTGTACGAGCAGTACTTC; CDR3 protein: CASQSVVGGLYEQYF; D gene: TRBD2; J gene: TRBJ2-7; V gene: TRBV7-2; clone size: few
CDR3 DNA: TGTGCCAGCAGCTTAGAATCGTTGGAGACCCAGTACTTC; CDR3 protein: CASSLESLETQYF; D gene: .; J gene: TRBJ2-5; V gene: TRBV11-2; clone size: few
CDR3 DNA: TGTGCCAGCAGTTACTCGGTGGCAGAAGAGACCCAGTACTTC; CDR3 protein: CASSYSVAEETQYF; D gene: .; J gene: TRBJ2-5; V gene: TRBV6-5; clone size: few
CDR3 DNA: TGTGCCAGCAGCCAAGGCCCGAAGACCCAGTACTTC; CDR3 protein: CASSQGPKTQYF; D gene: .; J gene: TRBJ2-5; V gene: TRBV3-1; clone size: .
CDR3 DNA: TGTGCCAGCAGCCAAGAACAGGGATTTGGCGAGCAGTACTTC; CDR3 protein: CASSQEQGFGEQYF; D gene: .; J gene: TRBJ2-7; V gene: TRBV14; clone size: many
CDR3 DNA: TGCAGTGCTAGAGATGGACTAGCGGGAGCTAAGAGAGAGACCCAGTACTTC; CDR3 protein: CSARDGLAGAKRETQYF; D gene: TRBD2; J gene: TRBJ2-5; V gene: TRBV20-1; clone size: many
CDR3 DNA: TGTGCCACCAGCAGAGATCTAAGGCAGGGACAGTACGAGCAGTACTTC; CDR3 protein: CATSRDLRQGQYEQYF; D gene: TRBD1; J gene: TRBJ2-7; V gene: TRBV15; clone size: many
CDR3 DNA: TGTGCCAGCAGCTTAAATCCGGGGCGCTACACCTTC; CDR3 protein: CASSLNPGRYTF; D gene: .; J gene: TRBJ1-2; V gene: TRBV7-9; clone size: few
CDR3 DNA: TGTGCCAGCAAGGGAGGGGCCAACGTCCTGACTTTC; CDR3 protein: CASKGGANVLTF; D gene: .; J gene: TRBJ2-6; V gene: TRBV2; clone size: many
CDR3 DNA: TGTGCCAGCAGCTTAAACAGACTAGCTGGGGAGACCCAGTACTTC; CDR3 protein: CASSLNRLAGETQYF; D gene: TRBD2; J gene: TRBJ2-5; V gene: TRBV7-9; clone size: .
CDR3 DNA: TGTGCCAGCAGATTTCGTGGGGCATCTCAAGAGACCCAGTACTTC; CDR3 protein: CASRFRGASQETQYF; D gene: .; J gene: TRBJ2-5; V gene: TRBV11-2; clone size: many
CDR3 DNA: TGCGCCAGCAGCTCTCTACAGGGCAAGAACACTGAAGCTTTCTTT; CDR3 protein: CASSSLQGKNTEAFF; D gene: .; J gene: TRBJ1-1; V gene: TRBV5-1; clone size: many
CDR3 DNA: TGTGCCAGCAGGGACAGGGGAGTCGAAAAACTGTTTTTT; CDR3 protein: CASRDRGVEKLFF; D gene: TRBD1; J gene: TRBJ1-4; V gene: TRBV6-1; clone size: many
CDR3 DNA: TGTGCCAGCAGCTTAATAGGGACAGGGGTGGAGACCCAGTACTTC; CDR3 protein: CASSLIGTGVETQYF; D gene: TRBD1; J gene: TRBJ2-5; V gene: TRBV7-3; clone size: .
CDR3 DNA: TGTGCCAGCAGTTACTCGAATCCCGGCGGGAGGACCAACACCGGGGAGCTGTTTTTT; CDR3 protein: CASSYSNPGGRTNTGELFF; D gene: TRBD2; J gene: TRBJ2-2; V gene: TRBV6-5; clone size: many
CDR3 DNA: TGTGCCAGCAGCTTAGGGCCCACTGCGAGCTCCTACAATGAGCAGTTCTTC; CDR3 protein: CASSLGPTASSYNEQFF; D gene: .; J gene: TRBJ2-1; V gene: TRBV7-2; clone size: few
CDR3 DNA: TGTGCCAGCAGCCTGGATGCAGCTAACTATGGCTACACCTTC; CDR3 protein: CASSLDAANYGYTF; D gene: .; J gene: TRBJ1-2; V gene: TRBV9; clone size: few
CDR3 DNA: TGTGCCAGCAGTGAAGCCCGGGCTCACGGGGAGCTGTTTTTT; CDR3 protein: CASSEARAHGELFF; D gene: .; J gene: TRBJ2-2; V gene: TRBV2; clone size: many
CDR3 DNA: TGTGCCAGCAGTTTATTAACGGGCTCTGGAAACACCATATATTTT; CDR3 protein: CASSLLTGSGNTIYF; D gene: .; J gene: TRBJ1-3; V gene: TRBV12-3/TRBV12-4; clone size: .
CDR3 DNA: TGTGCCAGCAGCGCGAAGCTAGGGGGGATCACAGATACGCAGTATTTT; CDR3 protein: CASSAKLGGITDTQYF; D gene: .; J gene: TRBJ2-3; V gene: TRBV7-9; clone size: .
CDR3 DNA: TGTGCCAGCAGTGCTGACGTCCACGAGGTCGAGACCCAGTACTTC; CDR3 protein: CASSADVHEVETQYF; D gene: .; J gene: TRBJ2-5; V gene: TRBV2; clone size: many
CDR3 DNA: TGTGCCAGCAGCTTAGGCCCCGGGCGGTTCATCAAGCACTTC; CDR3 protein: CASSLGPGRFIKHF; D gene: .; J gene: TRBJ2-4; V gene: TRBV11-2; clone size: many
CDR3 DNA: TGTGCCAGCAGCTTATCGTCCCGGGGGAACACCGGGGAGCTGTTTTTT; CDR3 protein: CASSLSSRGNTGELFF; D gene: .; J gene: TRBJ2-2; V gene: TRBV7-8; clone size: many
CDR3 DNA: TGTGCCAGCAGTTACTCGAGCGGGTATCAGCCCCAGCATTTT; CDR3 protein: CASSYSSGYQPQHF; D gene: .; J gene: TRBJ1-5; V gene: TRBV6-2/TRBV6-3; clone size: many
CDR3 DNA: TGCAGTGCTAGGCCCGGACAGGCGTACCAAGAGACCCAGTACTTC; CDR3 protein: CSARPGQAYQETQYF; D gene: TRBD1; J gene: TRBJ2-5; V gene: TRBV20-1; clone size: many
CDR3 DNA: TGTGCCAGCAGTTTTGTCAGGCAGGGTACGCAGTATTTT; CDR3 protein: CASSFVRQGTQYF; D gene: .; J gene: TRBJ2-3; V gene: TRBV12-3/TRBV12-4; clone size: .
CDR3 DNA: TGTGCCAGCAGCCCCAGGCCTAGCGGGGAAGAGACCCAGTACTTC; CDR3 protein: CASSPRPSGEETQYF; D gene: TRBD2; J gene: TRBJ2-5; V gene: TRBV27; clone size: .
CDR3 DNA: TGTGCCAGCCGAAACAGGGGGGACTTTAGCAATCAGCCCCAGCATTTT; CDR3 protein: CASRNRGDFSNQPQHF; D gene: TRBD1; J gene: TRBJ1-5; V gene: TRBV27; clone size: many
CDR3 DNA: TGTGCCAGCAGTCAGACTAGCGGGAGAGGGACCCAGTACTTC; CDR3 protein: CASSQTSGRGTQYF; D gene: TRBD2; J gene: TRBJ2-5; V gene: TRBV27; clone size: many